The following is a T cell receptor beta chain sequence with its context. Generated by immunoSEQ multiplex PCR, the TCRdb table keeps only in-frame clones and is missing some. The sample shows hundreds of thousands of clones, approximately 90% of them seen only once. These data come from a study of shared T cell receptors in the human thymus. These same data were also listed under a study on human thymus T cells. From that report: Healthy Finnish infants undergoing corrective surgery for congenital heart defects provided the donor material. The thymus tissue came from resections taken during corrective heart surgery. An apparent bias in V and J gene usage was seen in thymic and blood repertoires. Related work showed strongly overlapping thymic repertoires across unrelated individuals.

The receptor was isolated from a boy in the first two years of life with a congenital heart defect. The material sequenced was thymocytes.

The DNA of the CDR3 is TGTGCCAGCAGCCACGTAGGGACTAGCGGGAGGAGGGCCGGGGAGCTGTTTTTT. This gives the protein CASSHVGTSGRRAGELFF. The chain couples TRBV4-2 to TRBJ2-2, with 15 bases identical to TRBD2. CDR1 and CDR2 from the germline V gene are LGHNA and YNFKEQ. V trimming: 3 bases; J trimming: 6 bases; junction bases outside the gene matches: 8. The CDR3 is made up of 18 amino acids.